This TCR beta chain was sequenced during a study of cytomegalovirus exposure and HLA in healthy donors. Study-wide results and caveats: Some TCR beta chains (around 160 of them) were listed as cytomegalovirus-associated. For cytomegalovirus status, the classifier reportedly gave diagnoses with high specificity and sensitivity. Roughly even sequencing depth across donors was the assumption behind the presence/absence analyses. Some V segments (TRBV6-2 and TRBV6-3 among them) were excluded as indistinguishable.

Comments on this clone: Its target is not known.

This PCR relied on a set of 60 Vbeta primers and 13 Jbeta primers. Here immunoSEQ multiplex PCR was the method, and the copy in TCRdb shows in-frame clones only, minus some. The repertoire consists of 100,000 to 150,000 clones, with roughly 79% occurring once and the leading ten covering 2.7%. This CDR3 region has 16 residues. V was cut by 6 bases and J by 4 bases, with 20 bases left in between. Germline loops: CDR1 WNHNN, CDR2 SYGVQD (reference sequence). The clonotype was recovered from a boy aged 2-15 years in good health and CMV-seronegative. Sequenced material: PBMCs. This chain connects TRBV10-1 to TRBJ2-3, with D possibly TRBD2 on 6 matching bases. The CDR3 loop reads CASSALRTTSADTQYF. The CDR3 region has the DNA TGCGCCAGCAGCGCCCTAAGGACTACTTCGGCAGATACGCAGTATTTT.